The 15 T cell receptor beta chains in this list originate from one sample, sequenced in a study of OX40 agonist ivuxolimab in advanced cancers. The repertoire was sequenced with immunoSEQ multiplex PCR; TCRdb's copy has only in-frame clones and lacks some. In the table there are under 85,000 clones, around 90% of which are singletons. The material was CD4+ or CD8+ T cells sorted from blood, obtained in a trial of the OX40 agonist ivuxolimab. These receptor sequences come from an adult with an advanced solid tumor such as melanoma, head and neck, liver or kidney cancer.

This chain connects TRBV6-5 to TRBJ2-2; 10 positions match TRBD2. CDR3 length equals 15 residues. V lost 5 bases and J lost 3; bases outside the gene matches: 3. CDR1 and CDR2 (germline): MNHEY, SVGAGI. CDR3 sequence: CASSPSGGDTGELFF. Written as DNA, the CDR3 is TGTGCCAGCAGTCCTAGCGGGGGTGACACCGGGGAGCTGTTTTTT.

This rearrangement joins TRBV29-1 to TRBJ1-5; TRBD1 matches 7 bases. The CDR3 length is 14 residues. The V and J ends lost 6 bases and 0 bases, in that order; junction bases with no gene match: 5. Germline values: CDR1 SQVTM, CDR2 ANQGSEA. This CDR3 reads CSVWTGNSNQPQHF. The CDR3 DNA reads as TGCAGCGTCTGGACAGGTAATAGCAATCAGCCCCAGCATTTT.

The chain employs TRBV19 and TRBJ2-3, with D tentatively TRBD1 (6 bases). Germline CDR1 and CDR2: LNHDA and SQIVND (reference sequence). V was trimmed by 6 bases and J by 4 bases, leaving 14 bases between them. This CDR3 has 14 amino acids. The CDR3 spells CASRLAGEADTQYF. As DNA, the CDR3 is TGTGCCAGTAGGCTGGCAGGGGAAGCAGATACGCAGTATTTT.

The CDR3 here is CASSLAQGGLTEAFF. The CDR3 DNA is TGTGCCAGCAGCTTAGCGCAGGGAGGGCTGACTGAAGCTTTCTTT. J is TRBJ1-1 and V is TRBV7-2; perhaps TRBD1 as D (5 bases). V lost 0 bases and J lost 5, with 13 bases in between. The CDR3 is 15 residues long. Per the germline V gene, CDR1 is SGHTA and CDR2 is FQGNSA.

The CDR3 coding sequence is TGTGCCAGCAGTTTAATAGGGACTAGCGGGAGAAATGAGCAGTTCTTC. It is translated as CASSLIGTSGRNEQFF. The chain has TRBV27 and TRBJ2-1; 14 positions agree with TRBD2. Losses at the gene ends were 2 bases for V and 7 bases for J; bases not matched to a gene: 4. The CDR3 is 16 residues long. In germline, CDR1 is MNHEY, CDR2 SMNVEV (reference sequence).

This clone was counted between two and nine times. The chain joins TRBV19 to TRBJ1-2; D perhaps matches TRBD1 (6 bases). Deletions cut 7 bases from V and 7 bases from J, with 16 bases between. The CDR3 is made up of 13 amino acids. Germline CDR1 and CDR2: LNHDA and SQIVND (reference sequence). Here the CDR3 DNA reads TGTGCCAGTATGCCAGGGTCAGGGGTTGGCTACACCTTC. It specifies CASMPGSGVGYTF.

This rearrangement joins TRBV28 to TRBJ2-7; 8 nucleotides align to TRBD2. This CDR3 has 13 residues. CDR1 is MDHEN and CDR2 is SYDVKM in the germline V gene. J gave up 2 bases and V 6 bases, and 3 bases lay outside the gene matches. CDR3 amino acids: CASRAGAAYEQYF. CDR3 nucleotide sequence: TGTGCCAGCAGAGCGGGGGCCGCCTACGAGCAGTACTTC.

The chain employs TRBV5-4 and TRBJ2-1; D gene ambiguous. This CDR3 has 12 residues. The germline V and J ends were trimmed by 4 bases and 12 bases, with 14 bases remaining between them. CDR1 is SGHNT, CDR2 YYREEE, per germline (reference sequence). The CDR3 protein is CASSIGRSLQFF. The CDR3 DNA is TGTGCCAGCAGCATCGGGCGCTCACTGCAGTTCTTC. The full variable domain, its missing parts supplied by reference TRBV5-4 and TRBJ2-1, is ETGVTQSPTHLIKTRGQQVTLRCSSQSGHNTVSWYQQALGQGPQFIFQYYREEENGRGNFPPRFSGLQFPNYSSELNVNALELDDSALYLCASSIGRSLQFFGPGTRLTVL.

This chain connects TRBV28 to TRBJ2-5; 7 nucleotides match TRBD2. The J call may not be correct, given that the DNA end is closer to TRBJ2-7. Per germline, CDR1 MDHEN and CDR2 SYDVKM. This CDR3 contains 13 residues. The CDR3 reads CASNGGSSYEQYF. The CDR3 region has the DNA TGTGCCAGCAATGGCGGGAGCTCCTACGAGCAGTACTTC.

The chain links TRBV15 to TRBJ2-1; D tentatively fits TRBD1 or TRBD2 (5 bases each). Germline assignment: CDR1 LNHNV and CDR2 YYDKDF (reference sequence). V was trimmed by 2 bases and J by 6 bases, leaving 8 bases between them. The CDR3 consists of 13 residues. CDR3 DNA: TGTGCCACCAGCAGATTTGGGGGCAATGAGCAGTTCTTC. It codes for CATSRFGGNEQFF.

The chain employs TRBV28 and TRBJ1-5, with D possibly matching TRBD1 (6 bases). V gave up 6 bases and J gave up 9 bases, with 18 bases separating them. Germline lookup yields CDR1 MDHEN and CDR2 SYDVKM. The CDR3 runs to 14 residues. The CDR3 region is CASSITQGLGPQHF. The CDR3, as DNA: TGTGCCAGCAGCATAACACAGGGCCTAGGGCCCCAGCATTTT.

The rearrangement links TRBV19 to TRBJ1-6; 11 bases agree with TRBD1. From germline, CDR1 is LNHDA and CDR2 SQIVND (reference sequence). CDR3 length: 18 amino acids. V was pared by 2 bases and J by 2 bases, with 5 bases of the junction left unmatched. The chain's CDR3 is CASSIYGTGGTYNSPLHF. CDR3 in DNA: TGTGCCAGTAGTATATACGGGACAGGGGGTACCTATAATTCACCCCTCCACTTT.

The CDR3 region is CASTLGSTDTQYF. The CDR3, as DNA: TGTGCCAGTACCTTGGGCAGCACAGATACGCAGTATTTT. The V call is TRBV19, the J call TRBJ2-3; D uncertain. From germline, CDR1 is LNHDA and CDR2 SQIVND (reference sequence). The CDR3 has 13 amino acids. Trimming took off 7 bases at V and 0 bases at J, with 8 bases between the two ends.

V is TRBV11-3 and J is TRBJ2-2; D may be TRBD2 (5 bases). This CDR3 comprises 16 residues. The germline gives CDR1 SGHNT, CDR2 YENEEA. Trimming shortened V by 7 bases and J by 3 bases, and 18 bases separated the two germline ends. CDR3 coding DNA: TGTGCCAGCACCAAGAGCGGTCTAGTCGACACCGGGGAGCTGTTTTTT. This sequence encodes CASTKSGLVDTGELFF.

V and J are TRBV5-4 and TRBJ1-1; D is uncertain. The CDR3 spans 15 residues. Per germline, CDR1 SGHNT and CDR2 YYREEE (reference sequence). V shed 1 base and J shed 1 base, with 11 bases lying between them. The CDR3 bases are TGTGCCAGCAGCTTGCCGGCGGGCCGGAACACTGAAGCTTTCTTT. This gives the protein CASSLPAGRNTEAFF.